This T cell receptor (beta chain) originates from a study of blood T cell repertoires in COVID-19 (TCRdb year 2020). Context from the whole study: The collaborator samples originated in the United States, Italy and Spain and spanned the acute and convalescent phases of COVID-19. Sample metadata almost always included a de-identified subject ID, COVID-19 status, age in years and sex. The repertoires were released in a freely available public database intended as a resource for research on the immune response to SARS-CoV-2. The material from the prospective study consisted of cDNA or gDNA derived from T cells, B-cell-depleted T cells, or PBMCs. Where HLA class I and class II types were available, the types were taken from metadata supplied by the sample provider, not from assay-based typing. The samples were drawn from two sources: the first 160 participants of the ongoing ImmuneRACE study, and 1,000 to 1,500 subjects contributed by 6 global collaborators. Subjects who had been exposed to COVID-19, were actively infected with it, or had recovered from it provided the deeply sampled blood TCRbeta repertoires that made up the dataset. What the work shows at the level of the full study, not this receptor alone: The amount of clinical and demographic metadata varied by source and participant and was provided uncurated.

Worth noting for this clone: The specificity of this receptor is unknown. Base qualities are not recorded, but no much larger clone differs from it by a single base.

Whole blood was collected in K2EDTA tubes by collaborating institutions according to the institutions' own protocols. Collaborator samples were shipped for TCRbeta analysis as frozen whole blood, isolated PBMCs, or DNA extracted from either sample type. TCRbeta CDR3 regions were amplified from genomic DNA by means of the immunoSEQ Assay, a bias-controlled multiplex PCR. Per the original workflow: The number of nucleated cells in each sample was estimated by amplification of reference gene primers within the assay. Sequence reads were collapsed and filtered to measure the absolute abundance of every unique TCRbeta CDR3 rearrangement. For each sample, productive Simpson clonality was calculated as the square root of Simpson's diversity index across productive rearrangements. TCRdb took over this immuneACCESS table, retaining in-frame rearrangements with V and J assigned. Such tables are incomplete; in checked studies, under half of the missing clones stem from an unresolved V gene, and the remainder is unexplained. V and J calls and clone size follow that table, whereas D and trimming were derived from the DNA. The sample has 200,000 to 250,000 clones on record, approximately 77% of them singletons. The ten biggest clones cover 3.6% of the sample.

Germline trimming: 7 bases from V, 6 bases from J; junction bases outside gene matches: 21. As encoded in the germline V gene (reference sequence), CDR1 is SGHNT while CDR2 is YYREEE. From the cysteine up to the phenylalanine, the CDR3 has a length of 18 residues. CDR3 DNA only is kept here, 54 bases in frame from base 1. The rearrangement joined TRBV5-4 to TRBJ2-1; 8 central bases correspond to TRBD2. The sample was peripheral blood. The clonotype was recovered from a woman older than 75 with acute or convalescent COVID-19. The nucleotide sequence reads TGTGCCAGCGAACTAGGGTCGGGAGGCGGGACTAGGAGCAATGAGCAGTTCTTC. It encodes CASELGSGGGTRSNEQFF.